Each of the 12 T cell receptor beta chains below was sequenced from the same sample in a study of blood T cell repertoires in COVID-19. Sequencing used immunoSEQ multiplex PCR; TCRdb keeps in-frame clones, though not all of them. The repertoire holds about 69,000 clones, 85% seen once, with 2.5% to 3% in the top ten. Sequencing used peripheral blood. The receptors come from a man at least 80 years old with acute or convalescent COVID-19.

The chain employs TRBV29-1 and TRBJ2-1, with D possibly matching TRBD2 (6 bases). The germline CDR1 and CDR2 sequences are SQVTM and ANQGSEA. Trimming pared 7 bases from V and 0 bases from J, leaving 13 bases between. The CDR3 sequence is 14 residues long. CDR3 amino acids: CSGTRGSSYNEQFF. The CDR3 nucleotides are TGCAGCGGGACTCGGGGGAGCTCCTACAATGAGCAGTTCTTC.

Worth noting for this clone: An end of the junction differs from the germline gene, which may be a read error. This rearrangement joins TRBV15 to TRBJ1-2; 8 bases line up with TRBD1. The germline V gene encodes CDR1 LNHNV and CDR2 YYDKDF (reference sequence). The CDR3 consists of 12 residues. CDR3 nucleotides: TGTGCCACCAGCAGGGCACAGGGGGGCTCCACCTTC. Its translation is CATSRAQGGSTF.

CDR3 region: CASSVNHRAGAHYEQYF. CDR3 sequence (DNA): TGTGCCAGCAGTGTAAACCACAGGGCGGGGGCCCACTACGAGCAGTACTTC. The V call is TRBV2, the J call TRBJ2-7, with D possibly matching TRBD2 (7 bases). V was trimmed by 4 bases and J by 3 bases, leaving 22 bases between them. The V gene's germline CDR1 is SNHLY and CDR2 FYNNEI. This CDR3 comprises 17 residues.

The CDR3 region is CASSLRNTEAFF. In DNA, the CDR3 is TGTGCCAGCAGCCTCAGGAACACTGAAGCTTTCTTT. The chain employs TRBV6-1 and TRBJ1-1; D uncertain. Looked up from germline, CDR1 is MNHNS and CDR2 is SASEGT. The CDR3 is made up of 12 amino acids. V was pared by 6 bases and J by 1 base, with 6 bases between.

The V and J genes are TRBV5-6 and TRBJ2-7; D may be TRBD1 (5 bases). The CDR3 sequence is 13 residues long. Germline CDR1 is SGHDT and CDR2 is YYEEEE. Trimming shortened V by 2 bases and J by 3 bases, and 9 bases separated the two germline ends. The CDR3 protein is CASSLKGVYEQYF. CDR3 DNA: TGTGCCAGCAGCTTAAAAGGGGTCTACGAGCAGTACTTC.

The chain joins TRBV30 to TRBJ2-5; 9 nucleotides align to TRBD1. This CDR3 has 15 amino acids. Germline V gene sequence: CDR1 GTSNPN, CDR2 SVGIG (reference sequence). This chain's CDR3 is CAFSFRDRVGETQYF. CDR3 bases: TGTGCTTTCTCTTTCCGGGACAGGGTGGGGGAGACCCAGTACTTC.

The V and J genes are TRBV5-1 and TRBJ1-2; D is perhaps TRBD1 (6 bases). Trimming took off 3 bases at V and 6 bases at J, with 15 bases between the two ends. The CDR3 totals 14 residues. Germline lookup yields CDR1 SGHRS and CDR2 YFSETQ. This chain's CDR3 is CASSSLQGNNGYTF. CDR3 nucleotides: TGCGCCAGCAGCTCTTTGCAGGGGAACAATGGCTACACCTTC.

CDR3 DNA: TGTGCCAGCAGCTTAGGACTAGCGGGAGCCTACGAGCAGTACTTC. Translation: CASSLGLAGAYEQYF. The chain employs TRBV11-1 and TRBJ2-7, with 12 bases aligning to TRBD2. The CDR3 has 15 amino acids. V shed 1 base and J 2 bases; nucleotides not matched to a gene: 0. Germline assignment: CDR1 SGHAT and CDR2 FQDESV (reference sequence).

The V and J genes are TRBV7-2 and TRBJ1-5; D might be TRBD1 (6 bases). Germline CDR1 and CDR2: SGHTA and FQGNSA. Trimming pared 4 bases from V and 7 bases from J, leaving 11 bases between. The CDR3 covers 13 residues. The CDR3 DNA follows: TGTGCCAGCAGCTCTCAGGGGACGCAGCCCCAGCATTTT. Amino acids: CASSSQGTQPQHF. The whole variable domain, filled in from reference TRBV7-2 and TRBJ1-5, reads GAGVSQSPSNKVTEKGKDVELRCDPISGHTALYWYRQSLGQGLEFLIYFQGNSAPDKSGLPSDRFSAERTGGSVSTLTIQRTQQEDSAVYLCASSSQGTQPQHFGDGTRLSIL.

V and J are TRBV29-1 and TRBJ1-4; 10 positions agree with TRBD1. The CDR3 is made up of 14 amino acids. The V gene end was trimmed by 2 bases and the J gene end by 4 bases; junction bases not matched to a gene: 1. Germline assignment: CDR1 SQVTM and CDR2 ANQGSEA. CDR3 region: CSVERTGGNEKLFF. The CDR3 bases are TGCAGCGTTGAAAGGACAGGGGGTAATGAAAAACTGTTTTTT. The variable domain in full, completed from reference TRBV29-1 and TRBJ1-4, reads SAVISQKPSRDICQRGTSLTIQCQVDSQVTMMFWYRQQPGQSLTLIATANQGSEATYESGFVIDKFPISRPNLTFSTLTVSNMSPEDSSIYLCSVERTGGNEKLFFGSGTQLSVL.

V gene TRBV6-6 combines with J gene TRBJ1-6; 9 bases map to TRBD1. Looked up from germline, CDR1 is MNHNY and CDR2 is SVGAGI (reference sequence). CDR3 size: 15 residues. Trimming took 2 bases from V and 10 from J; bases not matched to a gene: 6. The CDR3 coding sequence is TGTGCCAGCAGTTACGGGACAGGGAGGGGCTCACCCCTCCACTTT. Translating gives CASSYGTGRGSPLHF.

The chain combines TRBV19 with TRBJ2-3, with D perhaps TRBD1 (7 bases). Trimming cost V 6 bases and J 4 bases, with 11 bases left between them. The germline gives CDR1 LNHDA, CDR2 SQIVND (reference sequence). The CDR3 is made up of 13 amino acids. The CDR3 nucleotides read TGTGCCAGTAGGGGGGGACAGCCAGATACGCAGTATTTT. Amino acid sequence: CASRGGQPDTQYF.